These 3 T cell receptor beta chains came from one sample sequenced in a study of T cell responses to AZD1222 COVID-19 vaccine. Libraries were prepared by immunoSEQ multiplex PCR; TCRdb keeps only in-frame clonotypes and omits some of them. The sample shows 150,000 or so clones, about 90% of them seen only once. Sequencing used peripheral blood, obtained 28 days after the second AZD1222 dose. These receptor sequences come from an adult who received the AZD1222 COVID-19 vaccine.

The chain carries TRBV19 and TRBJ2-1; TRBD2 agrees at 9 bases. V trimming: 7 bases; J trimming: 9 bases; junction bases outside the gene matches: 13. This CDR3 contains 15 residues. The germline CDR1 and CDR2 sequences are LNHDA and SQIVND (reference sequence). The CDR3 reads CASNTGTSYDSEQFF. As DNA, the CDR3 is TGTGCCAGTAATACCGGGACTAGCTACGATTCTGAGCAGTTCTTC.

The CDR3 is CASSFRDSYGYTF. CDR3 bases: TGTGCCAGCAGTTTTCGGGACAGCTATGGCTACACCTTC. The chain employs TRBV27 and TRBJ1-2; 7 nucleotides align to TRBD1. Germline V CDR1 and CDR2: MNHEY, SMNVEV (reference sequence). This CDR3 has 13 residues. V lost 3 bases and J lost 4; bases outside the gene matches: 2.

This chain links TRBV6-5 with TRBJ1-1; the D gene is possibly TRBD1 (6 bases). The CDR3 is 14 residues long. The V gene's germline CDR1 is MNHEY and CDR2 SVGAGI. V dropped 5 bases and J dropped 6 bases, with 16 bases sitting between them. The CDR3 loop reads CASSPTRGGSEAFF. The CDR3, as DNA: TGTGCCAGCAGTCCAACCAGGGGTGGGTCTGAAGCTTTCTTT.